One and the same sample provided the 14 T cell receptor beta chains below, sequenced in a study of molecular identifiers for immune sequencing clone quantification. TCRdb ran MiXCR on the PCR reads and lists one entry per CDR3 protein. The repertoire holds fewer than 350,000 distinct CDR3 sequences, with 24% as singletons. Sequenced material: naive CD8+ T cells from blood, with Jurkat cell RNA spiked in. Subset of the sample: FACS-sorted CD8+CD4-CCR7+CD45RA+ naive T cells. The receptors were sampled from a human donor in good health. Some libraries in this study had Jurkat cell RNA spiked in.

There are a few counts of this clonotype. The V call is TRBV11-2, the J call TRBJ2-7; the match to TRBD2 covers 7 bases. The CDR3 loop spans 14 amino acids. Per the germline V gene, CDR1 is SGHAT and CDR2 is FQNNGV. V shed 7 bases, J shed 0 bases, and the junction held 6 bases outside the gene matches. The CDR3 sequence: CASNPGLSSYEQYF. In DNA, the CDR3 is TGTGCCAGCAACCCGGGACTAAGCTCCTACGAGCAGTACTTC.

This clonotype has a count of ten or more. The chain is built from TRBV7-9 and TRBJ2-3, with D possibly matching TRBD1 (6 bases). V lost 8 bases and J lost 1, with 10 bases in between. Germline V gene data show CDR1 as SEHNR and CDR2 as FQNEAQ (reference sequence). The CDR3 runs to 13 residues. This CDR3 reads CASEDSRTDTQYF. CDR3 DNA sequence: TGTGCCAGCGAGGACAGCCGCACAGATACGCAGTATTTT.

Concerning this clonotype itself: A much larger clone differs from this one at a single base, so this may be a read error. This chain connects TRBV7-9 to TRBJ1-4; 9 bases line up with TRBD1. The CDR3 spans 16 residues. Germline values: CDR1 SEHNR, CDR2 FQNEAQ (reference sequence). CDR3 nucleotides: TGTGCCAGCAGCCCTCCCCGAGGGACAGGGAATGAAAGACTGTTTTTT. Translation gives CASSPPRGTGNERLFF.

The chain uses TRBV4-3 and TRBJ2-7; 8 nucleotides line up with TRBD2. J was trimmed by 2 bases and V by 0 bases; bases with no gene match: 3. The germline V gene encodes CDR1 LGHNA and CDR2 YSLEER. The CDR3 sequence is 15 residues long. CDR3 protein: CASSQDTSGAYEQYF. CDR3 in DNA: TGCGCCAGCAGCCAAGACACTAGCGGTGCCTACGAGCAGTACTTC.

A single count supports this clonotype. A clone one base away is much larger, so this may be a read error. As the CDR3 is not closed by the conserved phenylalanine or tryptophan, this likely results from a read error. The DNA is left out, because the CDR3 cannot be placed on it with certainty; the CDR3 is given as TCRdb lists it. V is TRBV6-7 and J is TRBJ2-4; the table gives TRBD2 as D, unverified against the DNA. TRBV6-7 has ORF status, its function being uncertain. The CDR3 comprises 8 residues, both ends counted. CDR3 sequence: CASKGLSV.

This clonotype was counted between two and nine times. The chain recombines TRBV6-5 with TRBJ1-5, with 12 bases aligning to TRBD1. Germline V gene data show CDR1 as MNHEY and CDR2 as SVGAGI. The V segment lost 10 bases and the J segment 7 bases; nucleotides outside the gene matches: 11. CDR3 length: 15 residues. The CDR3 DNA follows: TGTGCCACCTGGGCGGGACAGGGGGCGTTACAGCCCCAGCATTTT. Translated: CATWAGQGALQPQHF.

This clonotype was found many times. The chain uses TRBV29-1 and TRBJ2-7, with D perhaps TRBD1 (6 bases). This CDR3 region has 13 residues. V lost 6 bases, J lost 1 base, and 13 bases lay in between. Germline values: CDR1 SQVTM, CDR2 ANQGSEA. The CDR3 is CSVASRGSYEQYF. The CDR3 DNA reads as TGCAGCGTAGCAAGCAGGGGATCCTACGAGCAGTACTTC.

The rearrangement links TRBV30 to TRBJ1-1, with TRBD1 matching 12 bases. V trimming: 5 bases; J trimming: 0 bases; junction bases outside the gene matches: 10. CDR3 length equals 17 residues. Per the germline V gene, CDR1 is GTSNPN and CDR2 is SVGIG (reference sequence). The CDR3 DNA sequence: TGTGCCTGGGAGCCGGGACAGGGGGCTTATATGAACACTGAAGCTTTCTTT. It translates to CAWEPGQGAYMNTEAFF.

The chain couples TRBV20-1 to TRBJ1-1; TRBD1 matches at 8 bases. The CDR3 is 15 residues long. J was trimmed by 3 bases and V by 0 bases; bases with no gene match: 6. Germline V lookup: CDR1 DFQATT, CDR2 SNEGSKA (reference sequence). The CDR3 region is CSARDTPGGYTEAFF. The CDR3 DNA reads as TGCAGTGCTAGAGATACCCCAGGGGGCTACACTGAAGCTTTCTTT.

V is TRBV12-3 or TRBV12-4 and J is TRBJ1-5; D gene ambiguous. CDR3 length: 16 amino acids. The V end was cut by 3 bases, the J end by 3 bases, with 15 bases between. As DNA, the CDR3 is TGTGCCAGCAGTTTTGATGCGGCAGCCCCCAATCAGCCCCAGCATTTT. Translation gives CASSFDAAAPNQPQHF.

As for this clonotype: A clone one base away is much larger, so this may be a read error. The rearrangement links TRBV25-1 to TRBJ2-5, with 7 bases fitting TRBD2. Germline loops: CDR1 MGHDK, CDR2 SYGVNS. CDR3 length: 14 residues. The CDR3 sequence is CTSSSPSGKETQYF. The CDR3 DNA follows: TGTACCAGCAGTTCCCCTAGCGGAAAAGAGACCCAGTACTTC.

The chain is built from TRBV3-1 and TRBJ2-7, with 13 bases lining up with TRBD2. CDR3 length equals 16 residues. The V gene end was trimmed by 4 bases and the J gene end by 1 base; junction bases not matched to a gene: 4. CDR1 is LGHDT and CDR2 is YNNKEL in the germline V gene (reference sequence). Here the CDR3 DNA reads TGTGCCAGCAGCCCCGCGACTAGCGGGGGGTCCTACGAGCAGTACTTC. Its protein is CASSPATSGGSYEQYF.

This clonotype came up a few times. The gene calls are TRBV6-2 or TRBV6-3 and TRBJ2-5; D not resolved. Germline values: CDR1 MNHEY, CDR2 SVGEGT. This CDR3 spans 12 amino acids. V lost 1 base and J lost 2, with 2 bases in between. The CDR3 reads CASSYFQETQYF. The CDR3 nucleotides read TGTGCCAGCAGTTACTTTCAAGAGACCCAGTACTTC.

There are a few counts of this clonotype. The rearrangement links TRBV14 to TRBJ2-7, with 9 bases identical to TRBD1. The germline CDR1 and CDR2 sequences are SGHDN and FVKESK. This CDR3 is built from 15 residues. V shed 4 bases, J shed 2 bases, and the junction held 6 bases outside the gene matches. The CDR3 DNA is TGTGCCAGCAGCCTAGGACAGGGGCCCCCCTACGAGCAGTACTTC. Translating gives CASSLGQGPPYEQYF.